The T cell receptor (beta chain) described here comes from a study of identical twins (dated by TCRdb to about 2016). Context from the whole study: To test whether fetal clonotypes persist, the study used deep sequencing on TCR alpha and beta repertoires from monozygotic twins, unrelated adults of various ages, and cord blood. To rule out contamination, replicate twin experiments were performed at different times with different library preparation protocols. The full study reports these points: The excess sharing between twins in beta out-of-frame sequences was weaker because fewer shared sequences reduced the signal-to-noise ratio. Abundant cord blood beta clonotypes carried fewer insertions; young adult naive repertoires showed a weaker similar trend, while memory repertoires showed none. Compared with coincidental sharing between unrelated individuals, out-of-frame TCR alpha sequences shared between twins had an excess of sequences with low generation probability. Invariant T cells such as MAIT and iNKT could partly confound zero-insertion analyses, although diverse VJ usage argued against such confounding for most clonotypes. Out-of-frame TCR alpha sharing in monozygotic twins was systematically underestimated by recombination models, whereas sharing between unrelated individuals was in agreement with the recombination models. Because the same donors could not be followed over many years, the conclusions relied on cross-sectional statistical analysis.

The germline V gene (reference sequence) yields LNHNV for CDR1 and YYDKDF for CDR2. V and J are truncated by 4 bases and 4 bases respectively, leaving an intervening sequence of 14 bases. The CDR3 runs 15 residues from the cysteine to the phenylalanine. Kept here is only the CDR3 DNA, which spans 45 bases and is read in frame from base 1. In regard to this clonotype: This receptor's antigen is unknown. No clone much larger than this one lies a single base away; base qualities are absent.

Every donor in the study was a healthy Caucasian. Three pairs of female monozygotic twins, all aged about 18 to 29 years, were included in the twin cohort. Peripheral blood mononuclear cells were the source from which RNA for the TCR libraries was isolated. Library construction relied on 5' RACE. The run used an Illumina HiSeq 2000. Template switching introduced a universal primer binding site; the final cDNA contained a unique molecular identifier, enabling accurate counting of TCR cDNA molecules. First-strand cDNA for TCR alpha and beta chains was synthesized from specific primers in the conserved constant-segment region. To control for contamination, each cDNA library was double barcoded with a SMART-Mk sample barcode plus Illumina barcodes. TruSeq adapter sequences along with Illumina sample barcodes were introduced in two successive PCR steps. Sequencing of the TCR alpha and beta cDNA libraries was done on the Illumina HiSeq platform using custom primers. In the source study's methods: Unique molecular identifiers were extracted from raw reads with MiGEC, and CDR3 positions were determined with MiXCR. For each individual, recombination models were inferred using an EM algorithm with the repgenHMM and IGoR tools. The tcR package in R was used for shared clonotype analysis, with sharing normalized by the product of cloneset sizes. Out-of-frame nonproductive sequences were analyzed to study raw recombination free of thymic and clonal selection effects. TCRdb trimmed the raw reads at Q25, called clones with MiXCR and kept productive beta chains. One record per CDR3 amino acid sequence lists the most common genes and DNA. The V and J calls come from TCRdb's annotation, not from the publication. For this sample there are 600,000 to 850,000 distinct CDR3 sequences; 15% to 20% appear just once. The ten top clones hold 13% of the sample.

A further study also used this sample, focusing on T cells expressing NK-cell markers. That second report states: In sorted CD3+CD56+NKG2C+, CD3+CD56+NKG2C- and CD3+CD56-NKG2C+ T-cell subsets from 7 to 9 donors, TCR beta-chain repertoires were profiled. Seven of the eight sequenced donors were HCMV-seropositive and one was HCMV-seronegative. To restrict sorting to alphabetaTCR-expressing T cells, an anti-gammadeltaTCR antibody was added in several experiments. For 5 or 6 donors, the dominant CD3+CD56+NKG2C+ clonotypes were among the top 10 CD8+ clonotypes and accounted for about 1.0-7.0% of CD8+ T cells. Those dominant clonotypes were again the most abundant among CD3+CD56-NKG2C+ cells in a handful of donors, at roughly 28.3-65%. Whether the expanded NKG2C-expressing T cell clones were specific for HCMV antigens remained unclear. All eight donors whose samples were sequenced were randomly selected healthy volunteers, three of them men and five women. HCMV serostatus was determined by detecting HCMV-specific IgG in serum with a commercial ELISA kit. For roughly six donors, bulk peripheral blood T-cell repertoires were additionally sequenced from unsorted PBMC. MIGEC was used to demultiplex reads and group the reads by UMI, and MiTCR was used to assemble and quantify clonotypes. To exclude erroneous sequences, any TCR cDNA sequence not supported by at least two reads was discarded. The tcR package was used for downstream repertoire analysis, and clonotypes were matched across fractions by CDR3 nucleotide sequence plus V segment. VDJmatch was used to annotate antigen specificity against VDJdb, with one amino acid substitution allowed in CDR3.

Sequencing was carried out using PBMCs. This receptor was identified in a woman younger than 30 in good health. This chain is built from TRBV15 and TRBJ2-1; TRBD2 could be the D gene, as 6 bases match. The base sequence is TGTGCCACCAGCAATTTAGGAGGGCTTTACAATGAGCAGTTCTTC. Translated, this is CATSNLGGLYNEQFF.